Presented here are 20 T cell receptor beta chains from one specimen sequenced in a study of cytomegalovirus exposure and HLA in healthy donors. The primer mix had 60 Vbeta and 13 Jbeta primers. TCRdb's table, derived via immunoSEQ multiplex PCR, lists solely in-frame clones and lacks some. The repertoire holds 95,000 to 150,000 clones, with over 70% as singletons. Sample: PBMCs. These receptors all come from a woman between 35 and 50 years old in good health and CMV-seronegative.

The rearrangement links TRBV2 to TRBJ2-4, with a tentative D call TRBD1 (6 bases). Germline values: CDR1 SNHLY, CDR2 FYNNEI. CDR3 length equals 15 residues. Trimming stripped 6 bases from V and 2 bases from J, with 14 bases between. The CDR3 bases are TGTGCCAGCAGCCCAAACACAGGGACCAAAAACATTCAGTACTTC. Protein product: CASSPNTGTKNIQYF.

The chain joins TRBV21-1 to TRBJ1-5; the D call in the table, TRBD1, was not verified against the DNA. TRBV21-1 is a recognized pseudogene. The CDR3 is 18 amino acids. The CDR3 region has the DNA TGTGCCAGCAGCAAAACCAGTCGGACATCTAGGGTCAATCAGCCCCAGCATTTT. It yields the protein CASSKTSRTSRVNQPQHF.

The chain has TRBV5-4 and TRBJ2-1; 10 bases match TRBD2. The ends lost 0 bases at V and 5 bases at J; junction bases unmatched: 11. CDR1 is SGHNT and CDR2 is YYREEE in the germline V gene (reference sequence). The CDR3 has 18 amino acids. The CDR3 spells CASSLVRTSGQGDNEQFF. The CDR3 DNA sequence: TGTGCCAGCAGCTTGGTAAGGACTAGCGGTCAGGGGGACAATGAGCAGTTCTTC.

The rearrangement uses TRBV4-3 and TRBJ2-3; TRBD2 matches at 10 bases. CDR1 is LGHNA, CDR2 YSLEER, per germline. Trimming cost V 0 bases and J 2 bases; bases outside gene matches: 2. The CDR3 sequence is 16 residues long. CDR3 loop: CASSQELAGPTDTQYF. The CDR3, as DNA: TGCGCCAGCAGCCAAGAACTAGCGGGGCCCACAGATACGCAGTATTTT.

The rearrangement uses TRBV23-1 and TRBJ2-1, with TRBD1 matching 10 bases. TRBV23-1 is noted as an ORF with a role that remains uncertain. V gave up 4 bases and J gave up 4 bases; unmatched junction bases: 13. The CDR3 contains 18 residues. CDR3 in amino acids: CASSRGDRGVFEYNEQFF. CDR3 nucleotide sequence: TGCGCCAGCAGTCGAGGGGACAGGGGTGTCTTTGAGTACAATGAGCAGTTCTTC.

The chain couples TRBV2 to TRBJ2-5; 8 nucleotides agree with TRBD2. This CDR3 is 15 amino acids long. Germline-derived CDR1 and CDR2 are SNHLY and FYNNEI. The V and J ends lost 6 bases and 0 bases, in that order; junction bases with no gene match: 6. The CDR3: CASRGSGANQETQYF. As DNA, the CDR3 is TGTGCCAGCAGGGGTAGCGGGGCAAACCAAGAGACCCAGTACTTC.

This chain uses TRBV7-6 with TRBJ1-1, with 8 bases fitting TRBD1. The germline CDR1 and CDR2 sequences are SGHVS and FNYEAQ. CDR3 length equals 16 residues. V was pared by 5 bases and J by 3 bases, with 11 bases of the junction left unmatched. This CDR3 is CASSLPPETGDTEAFF. In nucleotides, the CDR3 is TGTGCCAGCAGCCTCCCCCCCGAGACAGGGGACACTGAAGCTTTCTTT.

The chain is built from TRBV5-5 and TRBJ1-5; D is undetermined. The CDR3 has 16 residues. Germline assignment: CDR1 SGHKS and CDR2 YYEKEE (reference sequence). The V gene lost 5 bases and the J gene lost 2 bases, with 17 bases spanning the gap. CDR3 in DNA: TGTGCCAGCAGTATGGAGGCGGACCGGGGCAATCAGCCCCAGCATTTT. Translating it yields CASSMEADRGNQPQHF.

The chain links TRBV6-6 to TRBJ2-5; the D gene is possibly TRBD2 (7 bases). With 7 bases removed from V and 5 bases from J, the gap between germline ends came to 17 bases. Germline V gene sequence: CDR1 MNHNY, CDR2 SVGAGI (reference sequence). This CDR3 has 14 amino acids. The CDR3 protein is CASNPRGAKETQYF. The CDR3 DNA follows: TGTGCCAGCAACCCCCGGGGGGCCAAGGAGACCCAGTACTTC.

The table lists this clone with a few counts. This chain links TRBV29-1 with TRBJ2-7; D unclear. This CDR3 contains 12 residues. The germline V gene encodes CDR1 SQVTM and CDR2 ANQGSEA. V shed 2 bases and J shed 2 bases, with 7 bases lying between them. CDR3 bases: TGCAGCGTTGAACTCACGGCCTACGAGCAGTACTTC. This encodes CSVELTAYEQYF.

The CDR3, as DNA: TGTGCTAGTGGCCCGGGACAGGGACCGGAGGTTACAGATACGCAGTATTTT. Its protein is CASGPGQGPEVTDTQYF. The chain links TRBV12-5 to TRBJ2-3; 9 bases agree with TRBD1. Germline CDR1 is LGHNT and CDR2 is FRNRAP. CDR3 length: 17 residues. Trimming at V came to 6 bases and at J to 3 bases, leaving 13 bases not matched to a gene.

The CDR3 loop is CASSSQGNYGYTF. CDR3 sequence (DNA): TGTGCCAGCAGCTCCCAGGGTAACTATGGCTACACCTTC. The chain employs TRBV5-6 and TRBJ1-2, with D possibly being TRBD1 (5 bases). V dropped 3 bases and J dropped 1 base, with 7 bases sitting between them. This CDR3 has 13 residues. Per the germline V gene, CDR1 is SGHDT and CDR2 is YYEEEE. Together with reference TRBV5-6 and TRBJ1-2, the CDR3 gives the full variable domain: DAGVTQSPTHLIKTRGQQVTLRCSPKSGHDTVSWYQQALGQGPQFIFQYYEEEERQRGNFPDRFSGHQFPNYSSELNVNALLLGDSALYLCASSSQGNYGYTFGSGTRLTVV.

The chain carries TRBV19 and TRBJ1-1; D is unresolved. In germline, CDR1 is LNHDA, CDR2 SQIVND (reference sequence). V lost 1 base and J lost 0, with 3 bases in between. The CDR3 length is 13 residues. CDR3 sequence: CASSIGVNTEAFF. The CDR3 region has the DNA TGTGCCAGTAGTATAGGAGTGAACACTGAAGCTTTCTTT.

As regards this clone: Additional DNA sequences in this sample encode the identical CDR3. This chain uses TRBV7-6 with TRBJ2-2, with a weak D call TRBD2 (6 bases). V shed 0 bases and J shed 2 bases, with 7 bases lying between them. Germline CDR1 SGHVS, CDR2 FNYEAQ. CDR3 size: 15 residues. The CDR3 loop is CASSLAGGNTGELFF. CDR3 DNA: TGTGCCAGCAGCTTAGCGGGGGGAAACACCGGGGAGCTGTTTTTT.

The DNA of the CDR3 is TGTGCCAGCAGTTTAATGGCTAGCACCCTAAGCTACGAGCAGTACTTC. It yields the protein CASSLMASTLSYEQYF. The chain joins TRBV28 to TRBJ2-7; perhaps TRBD2 as D (5 bases). V lost 2 bases, J lost 3 bases, and 17 bases lay in between. CDR3 length equals 16 residues. Germline V gives CDR1 MDHEN, CDR2 SYDVKM.

The chain has TRBV11-2 and TRBJ2-2, with 7 bases that match TRBD1. V was pared by 0 bases and J by 4 bases, with 11 bases of the junction left unmatched. The CDR3 length is 18 residues. Germline V gene sequence: CDR1 SGHAT, CDR2 FQNNGV. The CDR3 sequence: CASSLDLITGVVTGELFF. CDR3 coding DNA: TGTGCCAGCAGCTTAGATCTAATAACAGGGGTGGTCACCGGGGAGCTGTTTTTT.

The genes are TRBV2 and TRBJ2-3; weak D call: TRBD2 (5 bases). V lost 6 bases and J lost 6, with 16 bases in between. Germline V gives CDR1 SNHLY, CDR2 FYNNEI. This CDR3 spans 14 amino acids. The CDR3 loop is CASRPRGSGDTQYF. CDR3 coding DNA: TGTGCCAGCAGGCCCCGGGGATCGGGGGATACGCAGTATTTT.

This clone was detected only once. The chain combines TRBV4-3 with TRBJ1-2, with a tentative D call TRBD1 (5 bases). This CDR3 is built from 14 residues. The V gene lost 4 bases and the J gene lost 1 base, with 10 bases spanning the gap. CDR1 is LGHNA, CDR2 YSLEER, per germline. The CDR3, as DNA: TGCGCCAGCAGCCGGGAAGACAGTAACTATGGCTACACCTTC. Its protein is CASSREDSNYGYTF.

This sequence joins TRBV4-3 and TRBJ2-1, with 8 nucleotides matching TRBD2. The junction had 5 bases not matched to a gene; V was cut back by 0 bases and J by 4 bases. CDR3 length: 16 amino acids. The V gene's germline CDR1 is LGHNA and CDR2 YSLEER. CDR3 sequence: CASSQDSSGQYNEQFF. CDR3 coding DNA: TGCGCCAGCAGCCAAGATTCTAGCGGGCAGTACAATGAGCAGTTCTTC.

The CDR3: CASSDRDPRTDTQYF. For the CDR3, the DNA is TGTGCCAGCAGCGACCGGGATCCGAGGACAGATACGCAGTATTTT. The chain combines TRBV9 with TRBJ2-3; a weak D match, TRBD2 (5 bases). The CDR3 sequence is 15 residues long. With 3 bases removed from V and 3 bases from J, the gap between germline ends came to 14 bases. Germline-derived CDR1 and CDR2 are SGDLS and YYNGEE.